This T cell receptor (beta chain) was captured by sequencing in a study of memory CD4+ T cells and cytomegalovirus serostatus. Single viable CD3+CD4+CD8-CD45RO+ cells were sorted as the memory CD4+ T cells. The V and J ends lost 5 bases and 8 bases respectively, with 12 bases between them. The CDR3 is 13 residues long. The germline CDR1 and CDR2 sequences are LNHDA and SQIVND (reference sequence). This table comes from immunoSEQ multiplex PCR, and its TCRdb copy is limited to in-frame clones, with some not included. The data show 30,000 to 40,000 clones, 75% to 80% seen once. This clone appeared once.

This clonotype was obtained from an adult in good health and CMV-seronegative. Sequencing was performed on memory CD4+ T cells from blood. The chain has TRBV19 and TRBJ1-4; possible D gene TRBD1, 6 bases. The chain's CDR3 is CASSEQGNEKLFF. CDR3 sequence (DNA): TGTGCCAGTAGTGAACAGGGTAACGAAAAACTGTTTTTT.